The 12 T cell receptor beta chains given below trace back to one sample, sequenced in a study of blood T cell repertoires in COVID-19. Measured with immunoSEQ multiplex PCR; TCRdb has only the in-frame clones, and not every one. The repertoire holds 61,000 or so clones, with around 80% as singletons. The sequencing input was peripheral blood. These receptors were taken from an older woman with acute or convalescent COVID-19.

This clone was recorded once. The chain employs TRBV27 and TRBJ2-7; D ambiguous. The CDR3 consists of 17 residues. The V and J ends lost 5 bases and 0 bases respectively, with 20 bases between them. Germline CDR1 and CDR2: MNHEY and SMNVEV (reference sequence). This CDR3 is CASSPTAYQSDSYEQYF. Written as DNA, the CDR3 is TGTGCCAGCAGTCCGACTGCGTATCAGAGCGACTCCTACGAGCAGTACTTC.

The genes are TRBV11-3 and TRBJ1-1; D perhaps matches TRBD1 (5 bases). Per the germline V gene, CDR1 is SGHNT and CDR2 is YENEEA. CDR3 length equals 14 residues. V lost 2 bases to trimming and J lost 5 bases, with 12 bases between them. CDR3 sequence: CASSLQGGRTEAFF. The CDR3 bases are TGTGCCAGCAGCTTACAGGGAGGACGGACTGAAGCTTTCTTT.

V gene TRBV7-9 combines with J gene TRBJ1-1; TRBD1 aligns across 8 bases. The J segment lost 1 base and the V segment lost 4 bases, leaving 2 bases of the junction unmatched. Germline assignment: CDR1 SEHNR and CDR2 FQNEAQ (reference sequence). The CDR3 sequence is 14 residues long. The CDR3 bases are TGTGCCAGCAGCTCCAGGGGGCCGAACACTGAAGCTTTCTTT. This codes for CASSSRGPNTEAFF.

This sequence joins TRBV11-3 and TRBJ2-5; TRBD2 matches 8 bases. This CDR3 is built from 15 residues. CDR1 SGHNT and CDR2 YENEEA come from the germline V gene. J lost 0 bases, V lost 8 bases, and 8 bases had no gene match. The CDR3 loop is CASSSGGLYQETQYF. CDR3 DNA sequence: TGTGCCAGCTCCAGCGGGGGACTGTACCAAGAGACCCAGTACTTC.

This clone was counted between two and nine times. The rearrangement uses TRBV30 and TRBJ2-5; 7 bases fit TRBD2. The germline V gene has CDR1 GTSNPN and CDR2 SVGIG (reference sequence). CDR3 length: 14 residues. J gave up 5 bases and V 0 bases, and 6 bases lay outside the gene matches. The CDR3 protein is CAWSVLGGVETQYF. The DNA for the CDR3 is TGTGCCTGGAGTGTACTGGGAGGGGTCGAGACCCAGTACTTC. The entire variable domain, with the rest obtained from reference TRBV30 and TRBJ2-5, is as follows: SQTIHQWPATLVQPVGSPLSLECTVEGTSNPNLYWYRQAAGRGLQLLFYSVGIGQISSEVPQNLSASRPQDRQFILSSKKLLLSDSGFYLCAWSVLGGVETQYFGPGTRLLVL.

V usage is TRBV5-4 and J usage is TRBJ1-2; D might be TRBD1 (6 bases). Germline V gene data show CDR1 as SGHNT and CDR2 as YYREEE (reference sequence). The length of the CDR3 is 13 residues. The germline V and J ends were trimmed by 2 bases and 8 bases, with 13 bases remaining between them. Here the CDR3 reads CASSLDRSRGYTF. The CDR3 DNA is TGTGCCAGCAGCTTAGACAGGTCTCGAGGCTACACCTTC.

A few counts support this clone. The V gene is TRBV6-2 or TRBV6-3, the J gene TRBJ2-5, with 8 bases lining up with TRBD2. Germline loops: CDR1 MNHEY, CDR2 SVGEGT. The CDR3 is made up of 13 amino acids. Trimming removed 5 bases from V and 5 bases from J; junction bases left unmatched: 4. The CDR3 region is CASSRSGAETQYF. For the CDR3, the DNA is TGTGCCAGCAGTCGTAGCGGGGCGGAGACCCAGTACTTC.

The gene calls are TRBV29-1 and TRBJ2-5; possible D gene TRBD2, 7 bases. The CDR3 has 14 amino acids. Looked up from germline, CDR1 is SQVTM and CDR2 is ANQGSEA. Trimming removed 6 bases at V and 3 bases at J, with 17 bases between. The CDR3 reads CSVVEGGVKETQYF. The CDR3 nucleotides are TGCAGCGTCGTTGAGGGGGGGGTTAAAGAGACCCAGTACTTC.

The chain uses TRBV29-1 and TRBJ2-2; 7 nucleotides line up with TRBD1. The CDR3 has 17 amino acids. Per the germline V gene, CDR1 is SQVTM and CDR2 is ANQGSEA. V shed 6 bases, J shed 0 bases, and the junction held 13 bases outside the gene matches. CDR3 amino acids: CSVVTPRGTANTGELFF. The CDR3 DNA reads TGCAGCGTCGTAACCCCTAGGGGGACAGCGAACACCGGGGAGCTGTTTTTT.

This clone turned up a few times. CDR3 sequence: CASSYRTQETQYF. In nucleotides, the CDR3 is TGTGCCAGCAGCTACAGGACACAAGAGACCCAGTACTTC. The chain combines TRBV7-2 with TRBJ2-5; D perhaps matches TRBD1 (5 bases). The CDR3 totals 13 residues. The V gene lost 4 bases and the J gene lost 2 bases, with 8 bases spanning the gap. Germline CDR1 SGHTA, CDR2 FQGNSA.

The chain joins TRBV19 to TRBJ1-6; D remains ambiguous. Trimming removed 5 bases from V and 5 bases from J, with 16 bases in between. Per the germline V gene, CDR1 is LNHDA and CDR2 is SQIVND (reference sequence). CDR3 length equals 16 residues. The CDR3 loop is CASSRNSGVDNSPLHF. The DNA for the CDR3 is TGTGCCAGTAGTCGGAATTCGGGTGTTGATAATTCACCCCTCCACTTT.

The gene calls are TRBV19 and TRBJ1-2, with D perhaps matching TRBD1 (5 bases). This CDR3 region has 16 residues. The germline V gene has CDR1 LNHDA and CDR2 SQIVND (reference sequence). V was shortened by 4 bases and J by 5 bases, with 20 bases between the two germline ends. CDR3 nucleotide sequence: TGTGCCAGTAGTACCCCCGACAGTCGCGGCCCATATGGCTACACCTTC. Protein: CASSTPDSRGPYGYTF.